The source of this TCR beta chain is a study of T cells after yellow fever vaccination. Across the whole study: Any fraction with a low cell number was prepared using SMART-Seq v4 Ultra Low Input.

On this clonotype: As yet, its antigen is unknown.

Study results and limitations: The secondary response was weaker but peaked faster, day 5 versus 15. Sorted repertoires could include abundant contaminating clonotypes from bulk cells.

This CDR3 has 15 residues. Germline values: CDR1 SGHKS, CDR2 YYEKEE (reference sequence). Trimming stripped 0 bases from V and 5 bases from J, with 14 bases between. A process of 5'RACE template switching, which added a universal primer site and UMIs, was used to make TCR cDNA. TCRdb used MiXCR to reprocess the 5' RACE reads, holding one entry per CDR3 protein. The table lists 450,000 to 600,000 distinct CDR3 sequences, around an eighth of them singletons. The sequences come from PBMCs, collected on the day of the yellow fever booster vaccination. The chain links TRBV5-5 to TRBJ1-2; TRBD1 is a possible D gene (6 bases). This TCR derives from a man aged 25 to 40 who received the YFV17D yellow fever vaccine. The CDR3 nucleotides read TGTGCCAGCAGCTTGGATGTCAGGGGAGCGTATGGCTACACCTTC. It yields the protein CASSLDVRGAYGYTF.